This T cell receptor (beta chain) was sequenced in a study of cytomegalovirus exposure and HLA in healthy donors. On this clone itself: The sample holds other DNA sequences that translate to the same CDR3.

Trimming took 8 bases from V and 3 from J; bases not matched to a gene: 6. CDR1 is SGHNT, CDR2 YENEEA, per germline. The CDR3 totals 14 residues. The PCR had 60 Vbeta and 13 Jbeta primers. Some clones are missing from TCRdb's copy, which holds only in-frame ones; the method was immunoSEQ multiplex PCR. The table lists 160,000 or so clones, 70% to 80% of them singletons. V is TRBV11-3 and J is TRBJ2-2, with 7 bases lining up with TRBD1. Sequenced material: PBMCs. The clonotype originates from a woman in her thirties or forties in good health and CMV-seronegative. CDR3 amino acids: CASGRTGDTGELFF. CDR3 DNA sequence: TGTGCCAGCGGACGAACAGGGGACACCGGGGAGCTGTTTTTT.